The 10 T cell receptor beta chains given below trace back to one sample, sequenced in a study of T cells after yellow fever vaccination. Via MiXCR, TCRdb re-called the 5' RACE reads, giving one row per CDR3 protein. The repertoire has approximately 32,000 distinct CDR3 sequences, 10% of them found once; the top ten carry about 12%. This specimen was PBMCs, either bulk or a sorted T-cell subset (CD4+, CD8+, memory, or dextramer-sorted; not recorded which), taken about 2 weeks after the first yellow fever vaccination. The receptors were gathered from a young man who received the YFV17D yellow fever vaccine.

This clonotype was detected ten times or more. DNA for the CDR3: TGTGCCAGCAGCTTAGGGCGGGGCACAGATACGCAGTATTTT. Protein product: CASSLGRGTDTQYF. The rearrangement joins TRBV7-2 to TRBJ2-3, with D tentatively TRBD2 (5 bases). Germline loops: CDR1 SGHTA, CDR2 FQGNSA. The CDR3 extends over 14 amino acids. V lost 1 base and J 1 base, leaving 6 bases between the germline ends. The full variable domain, with the rest looked up from reference TRBV7-2 and TRBJ2-3, is GAGVSQSPSNKVTEKGKDVELRCDPISGHTALYWYRQSLGQGLEFLIYFQGNSAPDKSGLPSDRFSAERTGGSVSTLTIQRTQQEDSAVYLCASSLGRGTDTQYFGPGTRLTVL.

This clonotype was observed many times. The V call is TRBV4-1, the J call TRBJ2-6; a possible D gene is TRBD2 (7 bases). This CDR3 contains 18 residues. CDR1 is MGHRA, CDR2 YSYEKL, per germline. V lost 4 bases to trimming and J lost 4 bases, with 20 bases between them. The CDR3 spells CASSPLGAGAGGANVLTF. Here the CDR3 DNA reads TGCGCCAGCAGCCCGCTAGGGGCGGGGGCAGGAGGGGCCAACGTCCTGACTTTC.

This clonotype was seen many times. The chain is built from TRBV7-9 and TRBJ2-7; possible D gene TRBD1, 5 bases. Deletions cut 4 bases from V and 2 bases from J, with 9 bases between. Germline CDR1 is SEHNR and CDR2 is FQNEAQ (reference sequence). The CDR3 has 13 amino acids. The CDR3 DNA is TGTGCCAGCAGCTCGACAGTAACCTACGAGCAGTACTTC. Translation: CASSSTVTYEQYF.

This clonotype was picked up many times. V usage is TRBV6-4 and J usage is TRBJ2-1; 12 positions match TRBD2. Germline CDR1 reads MRHNA; CDR2 reads SNTAGT. With V trimmed by 2 bases and J by 9 bases, 5 bases remained unmatched. The CDR3 sequence is 15 residues long. The CDR3 here is CASSDILAGGGEQFF. The CDR3 nucleotides read TGTGCCAGCAGTGACATACTAGCGGGGGGTGGTGAGCAGTTCTTC.

The chain uses TRBV11-2 and TRBJ2-3, with 12 positions matching TRBD1. Germline loops: CDR1 SGHAT, CDR2 FQNNGV. The CDR3 has 17 amino acids. The V gene end was trimmed by 7 bases and the J gene end by 4 bases; junction bases not matched to a gene: 12. The CDR3 loop reads CASTLSGTGGAPDTQYF. Written as DNA, the CDR3 is TGTGCCAGCACCCTCTCCGGGACAGGGGGCGCCCCAGATACGCAGTATTTT.

At least ten counts were recorded for this clonotype. The V gene is TRBV20-1, the J gene TRBJ2-5, with D possibly matching TRBD1 (6 bases). Germline values: CDR1 DFQATT, CDR2 SNEGSKA (reference sequence). CDR3 length: 11 amino acids. V was pared by 8 bases and J by 4 bases, with 11 bases between. The CDR3 is CSTSRGETQYF. CDR3 nucleotides: TGCAGTACAAGCAGGGGAGAGACCCAGTACTTC.

This clonotype was detected many times. The V and J genes are TRBV7-2 and TRBJ1-5, with 7 nucleotides matching TRBD1. V trimming: 0 bases; J trimming: 1 base; junction bases outside the gene matches: 3. The CDR3 consists of 16 residues. CDR1 is SGHTA, CDR2 FQGNSA, per germline. In nucleotides, the CDR3 is TGTGCCAGCAGCTTAGCCACGGGACAGAGCAATCAGCCCCAGCATTTT. This translates into CASSLATGQSNQPQHF.

This clonotype was detected ten times or more. The V call is TRBV6-4, the J call TRBJ1-1; a possible D gene is TRBD1 (5 bases). Germline V CDR1 and CDR2: MRHNA, SNTAGT. The V end lost 7 bases, the J end lost 4 bases, and 16 bases lay between the germline ends. The CDR3 consists of 14 residues. Here the CDR3 DNA reads TGTGCCAGCACCCCGAGTTGGGGGGGCACTGAAGCTTTCTTT. Its protein product is CASTPSWGGTEAFF.

This clonotype was observed at least ten times. CDR3 amino acids: CASRLQGARTEAFF. The CDR3 DNA follows: TGTGCCAGCAGATTACAGGGGGCGCGAACTGAAGCTTTCTTT. This chain links TRBV12-3 or TRBV12-4 with TRBJ1-1; 9 bases match TRBD1. J lost 5 bases, V lost 6 bases, and 7 bases had no gene match. The CDR3 runs 14 residues.

This clonotype was picked up many times. The chain links TRBV7-9 to TRBJ1-6; D is unresolved. Germline V gives CDR1 SEHNR, CDR2 FQNEAQ (reference sequence). V lost 4 bases and J 14 bases, leaving 12 bases between the germline ends. CDR3 length: 12 residues. CDR3 DNA sequence: TGTGCCAGCAGCTCCGACCGTAGGGCCCTCCACTTT. Translating gives CASSSDRRALHF. Full variable domain (missing parts from reference TRBV7-9 and TRBJ1-6): DTGVSQNPRHKITKRGQNVTFRCDPISEHNRLYWYRQTLGQGPEFLTYFQNEAQLEKSRLLSDRFSAERPKGSFSTLEIQRTEQGDSAMYLCASSSDRRALHFGNGTRLTVT.